The 23 T cell receptor beta chains below come from one sample, sequenced in a study of beta chain features in type 1 diabetes. Expressed TCRB transcripts were sequenced after all isolated RNA was converted to cDNA. Some clones are missing from TCRdb's copy, which holds only in-frame ones; the method was immunoSEQ multiplex PCR. In the table there are 200,000 to 250,000 clones, 9.6% of which are singletons. Sequenced sample: naive CD4+ T cells from blood. Receptors were obtained from a woman aged 18-29 years in good health.

Here the CDR3 reads CASSSPAAEAQYF. The DNA of the CDR3 is TGTGCCAGCAGTTCGCCCGCCGCAGAGGCGCAGTATTTT. V gene TRBV6-5 combines with J gene TRBJ2-3; no clear D gene. Deletions cut 4 bases from V and 10 bases from J, with 15 bases between. The CDR3 is made up of 13 amino acids. CDR1 is MNHEY, CDR2 SVGAGI, per germline.

This clone was recorded a few times. The genes are TRBV2 and TRBJ1-2; 9 nucleotides match TRBD1. The trim removed 2 bases at V and 0 bases at J, leaving 13 bases unmatched. Germline CDR1 reads SNHLY; CDR2 reads FYNNEI. The CDR3 is 19 residues long. CDR3 DNA: TGTGCCAGCAGTGAAATGGGACAGGGAGTCTGGTCGTCTAACTATGGCTACACCTTC. Encoded protein: CASSEMGQGVWSSNYGYTF.

This clone was recorded a few times. V and J are TRBV9 and TRBJ1-1, with 7 nucleotides matching TRBD1. The CDR3 totals 14 residues. V was clipped by 3 bases and J by 1 base; unmatched bases: 3. Germline values: CDR1 SGDLS, CDR2 YYNGEE. The CDR3 reads CASSGGQKNTEAFF. Written as DNA, the CDR3 is TGTGCCAGCAGCGGGGGACAGAAGAACACTGAAGCTTTCTTT. The entire variable domain, with the rest obtained from reference TRBV9 and TRBJ1-1, is as follows: DSGVTQTPKHLITATGQRVTLRCSPRSGDLSVYWYQQSLDQGLQFLIQYYNGEERAKGNILERFSAQQFPDLHSELNLSSLELGDSALYFCASSGGQKNTEAFFGQGTRLTVV.

The CDR3 region is CASSWTGGVAGNTIYF. Here the CDR3 DNA reads TGTGCCAGCAGCTGGACAGGGGGCGTCGCTGGAAACACCATATATTTT. The J gene is TRBJ1-3, the V gene TRBV7-2; 11 bases are shared with TRBD1. The germline V gene encodes CDR1 SGHTA and CDR2 FQGNSA. V lost 4 bases to trimming and J lost 2 bases; unmatched junction nucleotides: 4. The CDR3 loop spans 16 amino acids.

This clone was seen a few times. The chain joins TRBV7-9 to TRBJ1-1, with D possibly TRBD1 on 6 matching bases. The V end was cut by 3 bases, the J end by 5 bases, with 13 bases between. The V gene's germline CDR1 is SEHNR and CDR2 FQNEAQ (reference sequence). This CDR3 has 14 residues. The chain's CDR3 is CASSFQGIATEAFF. The DNA for the CDR3 is TGTGCCAGCAGCTTCCAGGGGATCGCGACTGAAGCTTTCTTT.

This clone appeared a few times. CDR3 in amino acids: CASSQRTSSYEQYF. The CDR3 coding sequence is TGTGCCAGCAGCCAGCGGACTAGCTCCTACGAGCAGTACTTC. The gene calls are TRBV14 and TRBJ2-7, with TRBD2 matching over 7 bases. The CDR3 runs to 14 residues. The junction had 2 bases not matched to a gene; V was cut back by 3 bases and J by 0 bases. Germline-derived CDR1 and CDR2 are SGHDN and FVKESK.

The chain carries TRBV5-1 and TRBJ2-1; possibly TRBD1 for D (6 bases). This CDR3 region has 16 residues. Trimming took 0 bases from V and 4 from J, leaving 14 bases between them. Germline V gene data show CDR1 as SGHRS and CDR2 as YFSETQ. CDR3 loop: CASSLAGRGLYNEQFF. Here the CDR3 DNA reads TGCGCCAGCAGCTTGGCTGGCAGGGGCCTTTACAATGAGCAGTTCTTC.

This clone has a handful of counts. The chain couples TRBV30 to TRBJ2-7, with D uncertain. Trimming removed 3 bases at V and 4 bases at J, with 13 bases between. The CDR3 runs to 13 residues. In germline, CDR1 is GTSNPN, CDR2 SVGIG (reference sequence). The CDR3 bases are TGTGCCTGGAGGACCCCCGCGGCATACGAGCAGTACTTC. This sequence encodes CAWRTPAAYEQYF.

This clone was seen a handful of times. The chain uses TRBV2 and TRBJ1-2; D ambiguous. There are 13 residues in the CDR3. Trimming cost V 8 bases and J 6 bases, with 16 bases left between them. Germline loops: CDR1 SNHLY, CDR2 FYNNEI. Here the CDR3 DNA reads TGTGCCAGCCAGCGACCACCAATTAATGGCTACACCTTC. It codes for CASQRPPINGYTF.

This clone has more than one count but fewer than ten. The genes are TRBV30 and TRBJ1-1, with D hard to call. The germline V gene has CDR1 GTSNPN and CDR2 SVGIG (reference sequence). The V and J ends lost 0 bases and 0 bases respectively, with 14 bases between them. The CDR3 consists of 16 residues. Written as DNA, the CDR3 is TGTGCCTGGAGTGTACTTTACCCGGTGTTGAACACTGAAGCTTTCTTT. Encoded protein: CAWSVLYPVLNTEAFF.

This clone turned up a few times. The gene calls are TRBV30 and TRBJ2-3; 13 bases line up with TRBD2. The J segment lost 4 bases and the V segment lost 3 bases, leaving 7 bases of the junction unmatched. The CDR3 consists of 16 residues. The germline gives CDR1 GTSNPN, CDR2 SVGIG (reference sequence). CDR3 nucleotides: TGTGCCTGGAGAGGAGGACTAGCGGGAGCGGCAGATACGCAGTATTTT. This encodes CAWRGGLAGAADTQYF. The full variable domain, in which reference TRBV30 and TRBJ2-3 provide the parts outside the CDR3, is SQTIHQWPATLVQPVGSPLSLECTVEGTSNPNLYWYRQAAGRGLQLLFYSVGIGQISSEVPQNLSASRPQDRQFILSSKKLLLSDSGFYLCAWRGGLAGAADTQYFGPGTRLTVL.

This clone occurred a few times. V gene TRBV2 combines with J gene TRBJ1-1, with D uncertain. The CDR3 is 13 amino acids. Per germline, CDR1 SNHLY and CDR2 FYNNEI. Between the trimmed V and J ends, which lost 7 bases and 2 bases, there was a span of 11 bases. The CDR3 here is CASTLEANTEAFF. The CDR3 coding sequence is TGTGCCAGCACCTTGGAGGCCAACACTGAAGCTTTCTTT. Full variable domain (remainder filled in from reference TRBV2 and TRBJ1-1): EPEVTQTPSHQVTQMGQEVILRCVPISNHLYFYWYRQILGQKVEFLVSFYNNEISEKSEIFDDQFSVERPDGSNFTLKIRSTKLEDSAMYFCASTLEANTEAFFGQGTRLTVV.

V gene TRBV5-6 combines with J gene TRBJ2-3; TRBD2 is a possible D gene (6 bases). V was cut by 1 base and J by 2 bases, with 11 bases left in between. This CDR3 has 15 amino acids. Germline CDR1 SGHDT, CDR2 YYEEEE. The CDR3 sequence: CASSLPAGYTDTQYF. CDR3 sequence (DNA): TGTGCCAGCAGCTTGCCAGCGGGTTACACAGATACGCAGTATTTT.

The V and J genes are TRBV4-1 and TRBJ2-3, with unresolved D. The CDR3 spans 15 residues. From germline, CDR1 is MGHRA and CDR2 YSYEKL. V was shortened by 0 bases and J by 6 bases, with 13 bases between the two germline ends. The CDR3 DNA reads TGCGCCAGCAGCCAAGAGGCGGCCTCTTTGGATACGCAGTATTTT. Translating gives CASSQEAASLDTQYF.

This sequence joins TRBV18 and TRBJ2-5, with 8 positions matching TRBD1. The CDR3 has 14 residues. Per germline, CDR1 KGHSH and CDR2 LQKENI. The ends lost 2 bases at V and 2 bases at J; junction bases unmatched: 1. CDR3 in amino acids: CASSPDRGQETQYF. CDR3 sequence (DNA): TGTGCCAGCTCACCAGACAGGGGTCAAGAGACCCAGTACTTC.

In this sample, this clone turned up a few times. V is TRBV29-1 and J is TRBJ2-1; possibly TRBD2 for D (6 bases). Trimming left V 0 bases short and J 9 bases short, with 18 bases between. Germline V gene sequence: CDR1 SQVTM, CDR2 ANQGSEA. CDR3 length: 15 residues. The CDR3 loop reads CSVEEFGEVSSEQFF. Here the CDR3 DNA reads TGCAGCGTTGAAGAGTTTGGGGAGGTGTCTAGTGAGCAGTTCTTC.

This clone was picked up a small number of times. Germline and junction disagree at one end, which may indicate a read error. This chain uses TRBV7-9 with TRBJ1-2; D unresolved. The V gene's germline CDR1 is SEHNR and CDR2 FQNEAQ (reference sequence). The CDR3 consists of 12 residues. The CDR3 DNA is TGTGCCAGCAGCTTTTACGAGACAATGGTAGCCTTC. Translation: CASSFYETMVAF.

Here the CDR3 DNA reads TGTGCCAGCGCTTCGAAGGGGGACAACGAGCAGTACTTC. It yields the protein CASASKGDNEQYF. The chain couples TRBV2 to TRBJ2-7, with D tentatively TRBD1 (6 bases). This CDR3 comprises 13 residues. Trimming pared 8 bases from V and 5 bases from J, leaving 16 bases between. Per the germline V gene, CDR1 is SNHLY and CDR2 is FYNNEI.

The rearrangement joins TRBV27 to TRBJ1-2; no definite D call. CDR1 is MNHEY, CDR2 SMNVEV, per germline (reference sequence). V lost 6 bases and J 6 bases, leaving 11 bases between the germline ends. The CDR3 loop spans 12 amino acids. The CDR3 loop is CASRGGIDGYTF. For the CDR3, the DNA is TGTGCCAGCAGGGGAGGGATAGATGGCTACACCTTC.

This clone was found a few times. The CDR3 DNA follows: TGTGCCAGCAGAGGGGTGAGTCGCCCTACGCAGTATTTT. This encodes CASRGVSRPTQYF. The chain has TRBV2 and TRBJ2-3; a weak D match, TRBD1 (5 bases). The CDR3 loop spans 13 amino acids. V lost 6 bases and J 8 bases, leaving 15 bases between the germline ends. From germline, CDR1 is SNHLY and CDR2 FYNNEI.

The chain is built from TRBV28 and TRBJ2-7, with 9 bases matching TRBD2. CDR3 length: 15 residues. Trimming took 6 bases from V and 6 from J; bases not matched to a gene: 12. CDR1 is MDHEN, CDR2 SYDVKM, per germline. CDR3 region: CASSPSGGRAIEQYF. CDR3 bases: TGTGCCAGCAGCCCCTCCGGCGGGAGGGCCATCGAGCAGTACTTC.

This chain connects TRBV9 to TRBJ2-1, with TRBD2 matching over 8 bases. J gave up 3 bases and V 0 bases, and 5 bases lay outside the gene matches. Per the germline V gene, CDR1 is SGDLS and CDR2 is YYNGEE. This CDR3 contains 16 residues. Here the CDR3 DNA reads TGTGCCAGCAGCGTAGAGGGCGGGAGGAACTACAATGAGCAGTTCTTC. Translating it yields CASSVEGGRNYNEQFF. Full variable domain (remainder filled in from reference TRBV9 and TRBJ2-1): DSGVTQTPKHLITATGQRVTLRCSPRSGDLSVYWYQQSLDQGLQFLIQYYNGEERAKGNILERFSAQQFPDLHSELNLSSLELGDSALYFCASSVEGGRNYNEQFFGPGTRLTVL.

In this sample, this clone turned up a few times. The chain carries TRBV7-2 and TRBJ1-2, with a weak D call TRBD1 (6 bases). The CDR3 is 14 amino acids. V lost 4 bases and J 2 bases, leaving 11 bases between the germline ends. The germline V gene has CDR1 SGHTA and CDR2 FQGNSA. The CDR3 protein is CASSSATGNYGYTF. The DNA of the CDR3 is TGTGCCAGCAGCTCCGCAACAGGGAACTATGGCTACACCTTC.